This TCR beta chain stems from a study of beta chain features in type 1 diabetes (dated by TCRdb to the late 2010s). The study in broad terms: Mean age, gender distribution, total cell number and subset yield did not differ between patients and healthy donors. Naive and central memory subsets were obtained from all 30 or so donors, but regulatory and stem cell-like memory subsets were isolated from only 8 patients and about eight healthy donors. In the study, recently diagnosed type 1 diabetes patients and matched healthy donors were compared on the TCRB repertoires of their sorted circulating CD4+ T cell subsets. A total of 85 million to 140 million sorted cells were examined across all samples, and a strong correlation was observed between cell number per subset and RNA yield. Broad study findings and their caveats: Because cDNA was sequenced instead of genomic DNA, activated cells with high expression could be over-represented, although the groups did not differ in activation or CD3 levels. Fewer insertions and more nucleotide deletions at VDJ recombination sites were observed in patients with type 1 diabetes, implying thymic rearrangement abnormalities. PCR may preferentially amplify shorter templates, but because patient and control samples were amplified and corrected together, any resulting skew would affect both groups equally. Because small numbers of individuals were included in the HLA sub-analyses, any influence of HLA type on TCRB rearrangement was left unresolved. In all four CD4+ subsets, TCRB CDR3 length was moderately but significantly shorter in type 1 diabetes patients. The naive, central memory and regulatory TCRB repertoires appeared to resemble one another more closely among patients than among healthy donors.

Each donor gave one peripheral blood draw, averaging about 120 mL, which was collected into heparinised tubes. Using a panel that included CD45RO, CCR7, CD25, CD127, CD95 and CD27, naive, central memory, regulatory and stem cell-like memory CD4+ T cells were sorted on a BD FACSAria II. All sorted populations exceeded 95% purity. Right away, PBMCs were isolated by Lymphoprep density gradient centrifugation and were stained directly, with no culture step. So that batch effects would be minimized, each experiment stained and sorted samples in pairs, pairing one healthy donor with one patient. The High Capacity cDNA Reverse Transcription Kit was used to reverse transcribe all of the isolated RNA, meaning that expressed TCRB transcripts were what got sequenced. Deep immunoSEQ sequencing was performed on naive, central memory and regulatory T cell samples, with an average of roughly 3.5 million total reads per sample. Sorted cells were lysed in RLT buffer and RNA was extracted with DNase-treated RNeasy Micro or Mini kits, depending on cell number. To prevent cross-contamination, each cell subset was processed individually, whereas patient and healthy donor samples were processed jointly. The immunoSEQ multiplex PCR was used to amplify TCRB sequences from cDNA, generating 87-bp fragments that spanned the CDR3 region. Sequencing of the amplicons was done on the Illumina HiSeq platform. The published analysis was carried out like this. PCR bias was computationally corrected using synthetic template baselines, reads within Hamming distance 2 were collapsed, and singletons that could not be merged were discarded. Reads were aligned against IMGT to assign V, D and J genes, CDR3 length and insertions or deletions at six rearrangement sites. Within each subset, clonotype counts were normalized to sorted cell number, after which true diversity and Gini coefficients were computed with the tcR R package. The overlap coefficient, calculated on TCRB nucleotide sequences, was used to measure repertoire sharing. Out-of-frame TCRB sequences from naive cells were analyzed as a proxy for the pre-selection repertoire. The table comes from immuneACCESS by way of TCRdb, which keeps in-frame sequences with V and J called. Part of the clones is missing from these tables; in studies checked, under half for an unresolved V gene and the rest for unknown reasons. V and J calls and clone size are given by that table; D and trimming were obtained from the DNA. This sample lists a few hundred thousand clones; roughly 12% were detected once. The ten largest clones capture 0.0095% to 0.012% of the sample.

This clone was detected only a few times. Its antigen remains unidentified. Nothing much larger sits one base from this clone, and base qualities are not available. The receptor was derived from a young woman with type 1 diabetes. Sequencing used naive CD4+ T cells from blood. The meaning of the sample's cell subset or site label: true naive CD4+ T cells.

Here is the DNA: TGTGCCAGCAGCCAGGAGCGGGGAGAGACCCAGTACTTC. It specifies CASSQERGETQYF. The chain links TRBV11-1 with TRBJ2-5, and TRBD2 matches 7 of the central bases. As encoded in the germline V gene (reference sequence), CDR1 is SGHAT while CDR2 is FQDESV. Ends trimmed: V by 5 bases, J by 4 bases; bases unmatched to a gene: 4. Including the terminal cysteine and phenylalanine, the CDR3 comprises 13 residues. Kept here is only the CDR3 DNA, which spans 39 bases and is read in frame from base 1.